The present entry profiles one TCR beta chain with its context. The antigen is unknown. The data stem from a study of beta chain features in type 1 diabetes. Study context: Across every sample, about 110 million sorted cells were examined in total. Study results and caveats: HLA effects on TCRB rearrangement stayed unresolved here. In every one of the four CD4+ subsets, TCRB CDR3s were moderately but significantly shorter in Type 1 diabetes patients. A PCR bias possibly favoring shorter templates would apply equally to patients and controls.

Every bit of the isolated RNA underwent reverse transcription, so sequencing read expressed TCRB transcripts. The protocol was immunoSEQ multiplex PCR, while the TCRdb copy is restricted to in-frame clones and leaves out a portion. The table lists about 41,000 clones, 65% to 70% of them singletons. The CDR3 is made up of 14 amino acids. Germline V lookup: CDR1 SNHLY, CDR2 FYNNEI. Between the trimmed V and J ends, which lost 4 bases and 5 bases, there was a span of 14 bases. The receptor's source is a man aged 25 to 45 with type 1 diabetes. Some clones in this sample may be carry-over from other donors' samples. Material: Tregs from blood. V and J are TRBV2 and TRBJ2-5, with D perhaps TRBD2 (6 bases). The CDR3 loop is CASSVAVLRETQYF. The DNA for the CDR3 is TGTGCCAGCAGTGTAGCGGTCCTCCGGGAGACCCAGTACTTC.